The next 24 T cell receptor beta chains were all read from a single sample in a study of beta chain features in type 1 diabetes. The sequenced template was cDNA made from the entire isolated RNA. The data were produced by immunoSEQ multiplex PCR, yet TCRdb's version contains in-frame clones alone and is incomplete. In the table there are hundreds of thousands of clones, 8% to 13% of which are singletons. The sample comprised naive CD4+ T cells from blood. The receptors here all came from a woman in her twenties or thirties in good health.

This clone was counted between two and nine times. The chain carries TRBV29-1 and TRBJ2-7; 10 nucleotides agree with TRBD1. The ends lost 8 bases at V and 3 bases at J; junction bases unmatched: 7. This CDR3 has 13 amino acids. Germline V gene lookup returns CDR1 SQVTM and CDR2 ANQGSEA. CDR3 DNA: TGCAGCACCGGGACAGGGGTTGACTACGAGCAGTACTTC. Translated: CSTGTGVDYEQYF.

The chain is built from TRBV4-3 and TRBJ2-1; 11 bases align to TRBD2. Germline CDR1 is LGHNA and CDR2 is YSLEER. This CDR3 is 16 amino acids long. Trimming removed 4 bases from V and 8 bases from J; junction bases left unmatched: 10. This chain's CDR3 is CASSRLLAGVVDEQFF. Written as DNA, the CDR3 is TGCGCCAGCAGCCGATTACTAGCGGGAGTTGTCGATGAGCAGTTCTTC.

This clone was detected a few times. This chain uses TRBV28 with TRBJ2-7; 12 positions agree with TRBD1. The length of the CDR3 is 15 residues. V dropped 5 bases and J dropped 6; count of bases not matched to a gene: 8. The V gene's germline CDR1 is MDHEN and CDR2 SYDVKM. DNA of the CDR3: TGTGCCAGCAGTCCCCCCGGGACAGGGGGCGGCGAGCAGTACTTC. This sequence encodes CASSPPGTGGGEQYF.

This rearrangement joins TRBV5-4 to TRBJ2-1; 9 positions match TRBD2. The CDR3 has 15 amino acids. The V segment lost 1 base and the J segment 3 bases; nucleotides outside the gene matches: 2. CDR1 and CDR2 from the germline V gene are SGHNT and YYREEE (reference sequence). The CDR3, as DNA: TGTGCCAGCAGCTTGTTAGCGGGGGACTACAATGAGCAGTTCTTC. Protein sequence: CASSLLAGDYNEQFF. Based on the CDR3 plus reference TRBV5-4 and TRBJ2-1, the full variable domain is ETGVTQSPTHLIKTRGQQVTLRCSSQSGHNTVSWYQQALGQGPQFIFQYYREEENGRGNFPPRFSGLQFPNYSSELNVNALELDDSALYLCASSLLAGDYNEQFFGPGTRLTVL.

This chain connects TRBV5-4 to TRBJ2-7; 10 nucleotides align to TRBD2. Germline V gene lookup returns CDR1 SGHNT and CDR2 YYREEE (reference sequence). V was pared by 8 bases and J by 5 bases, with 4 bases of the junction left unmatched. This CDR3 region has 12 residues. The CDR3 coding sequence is TGTGCCAGTGGGACTAGCGTGAACGAGCAGTACTTC. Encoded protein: CASGTSVNEQYF.

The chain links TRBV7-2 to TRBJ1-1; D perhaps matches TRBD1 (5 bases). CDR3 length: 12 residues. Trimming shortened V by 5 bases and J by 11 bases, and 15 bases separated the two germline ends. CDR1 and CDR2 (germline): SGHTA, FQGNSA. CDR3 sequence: CASSPLGTRAFF. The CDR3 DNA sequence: TGTGCCAGCAGCCCCCTAGGGACTCGGGCTTTCTTT.

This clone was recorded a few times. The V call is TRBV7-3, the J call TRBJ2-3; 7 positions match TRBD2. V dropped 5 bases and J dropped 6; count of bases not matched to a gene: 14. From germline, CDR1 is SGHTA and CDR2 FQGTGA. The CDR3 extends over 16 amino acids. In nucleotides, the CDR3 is TGTGCCAGCAGCCCAACCGGGGGGAGGGCCGCCGATACGCAGTATTTT. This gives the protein CASSPTGGRAADTQYF.

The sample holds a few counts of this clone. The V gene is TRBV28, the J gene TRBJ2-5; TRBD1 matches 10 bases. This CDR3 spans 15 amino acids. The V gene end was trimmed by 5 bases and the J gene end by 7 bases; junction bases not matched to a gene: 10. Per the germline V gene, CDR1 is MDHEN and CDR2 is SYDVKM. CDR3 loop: CASSLRDRGPRTQYF. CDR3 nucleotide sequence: TGTGCCAGCAGTCTGCGAGACAGGGGGCCGCGGACCCAGTACTTC.

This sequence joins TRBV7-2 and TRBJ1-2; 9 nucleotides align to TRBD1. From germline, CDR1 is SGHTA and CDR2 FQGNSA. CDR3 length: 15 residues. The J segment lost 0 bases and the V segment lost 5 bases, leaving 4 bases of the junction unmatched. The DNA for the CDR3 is TGTGCCAGCAGCCCGTGGACAGGGGCTAACTATGGCTACACCTTC. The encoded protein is CASSPWTGANYGYTF. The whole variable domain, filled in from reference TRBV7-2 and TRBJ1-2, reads GAGVSQSPSNKVTEKGKDVELRCDPISGHTALYWYRQSLGQGLEFLIYFQGNSAPDKSGLPSDRFSAERTGGSVSTLTIQRTQQEDSAVYLCASSPWTGANYGYTFGSGTRLTVV.

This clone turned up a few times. CDR3 protein: CASSSGLAGFGTDTQYF. The CDR3 DNA follows: TGTGCCAGCAGCTCGGGACTAGCGGGATTTGGGACAGATACGCAGTATTTT. The chain uses TRBV7-3 and TRBJ2-3; TRBD2 matches 13 bases. The CDR3 spans 17 residues. Germline V gene lookup returns CDR1 SGHTA and CDR2 FQGTGA. After removal of 4 bases from V and 3 bases from J, the junction contained 7 bases not matched to a gene. Variable domain in full (rest from reference TRBV7-3 and TRBJ2-3): GAGVSQTPSNKVTEKGKYVELRCDPISGHTALYWYRQSLGQGPEFLIYFQGTGAADDSGLPNDRFFAVRPEGSVSTLKIQRTERGDSAVYLCASSSGLAGFGTDTQYFGPGTRLTVL.

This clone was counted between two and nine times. The CDR3 spells CASAIRWGDTQYF. The CDR3 DNA reads TGTGCTAGTGCCATCAGGTGGGGAGATACCCAGTACTTC. V usage is TRBV12-5 and J usage is TRBJ2-5, with a possible D match to TRBD2 (5 bases). Trimming removed 7 bases at V and 8 bases at J, with 17 bases between. The CDR3 is 13 amino acids. Germline V lookup: CDR1 LGHNT, CDR2 FRNRAP.

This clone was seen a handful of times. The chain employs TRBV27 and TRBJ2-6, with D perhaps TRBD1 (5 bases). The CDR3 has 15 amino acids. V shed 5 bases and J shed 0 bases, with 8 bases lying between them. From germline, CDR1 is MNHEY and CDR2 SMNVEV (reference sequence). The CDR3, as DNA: TGTGCCAGCAGTGCAGGGCGCTCTGGGGCCAACGTCCTGACTTTC. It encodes CASSAGRSGANVLTF.

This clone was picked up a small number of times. The CDR3, as DNA: TGTGCCAGCAGCGTGGACAGGGGGGGTGGTGAAAAACTGTTTTTT. It translates to CASSVDRGGGEKLFF. The chain uses TRBV9 and TRBJ1-4; 10 bases match TRBD1. Germline V gene data show CDR1 as SGDLS and CDR2 as YYNGEE. This CDR3 has 15 residues. The trim removed 2 bases at V and 7 bases at J, leaving 5 bases unmatched.

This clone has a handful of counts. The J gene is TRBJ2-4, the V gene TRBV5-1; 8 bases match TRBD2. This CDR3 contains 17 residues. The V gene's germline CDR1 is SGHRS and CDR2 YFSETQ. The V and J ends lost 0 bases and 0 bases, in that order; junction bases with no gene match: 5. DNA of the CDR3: TGCGCCAGCAGCTTGGTGGCTAGCGGGTTAGCCAAAAACATTCAGTACTTC. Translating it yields CASSLVASGLAKNIQYF.

The CDR3 DNA sequence: TGTGCCAGCAGCTTAACTCGGGTCAATGAGCAGTTCTTC. It specifies CASSLTRVNEQFF. This chain connects TRBV7-2 to TRBJ2-1; the D is unclear. The CDR3 length is 13 residues. The V end was cut by 2 bases, the J end by 6 bases, with 8 bases between. Germline loops: CDR1 SGHTA, CDR2 FQGNSA. The full variable domain, in which reference TRBV7-2 and TRBJ2-1 provide the parts outside the CDR3, is GAGVSQSPSNKVTEKGKDVELRCDPISGHTALYWYRQSLGQGLEFLIYFQGNSAPDKSGLPSDRFSAERTGGSVSTLTIQRTQQEDSAVYLCASSLTRVNEQFFGPGTRLTVL.

The CDR3 DNA reads TGCAGCGTTCGAAGAGGCGGACTAATCACCTACGAGCAGTACTTC. It is translated as CSVRRGGLITYEQYF. This chain links TRBV29-1 with TRBJ2-7, with D possibly TRBD2 on 6 matching bases. This CDR3 contains 15 residues. CDR1 is SQVTM and CDR2 is ANQGSEA in the germline V gene. V was cut by 5 bases and J by 2 bases, with 19 bases left in between.

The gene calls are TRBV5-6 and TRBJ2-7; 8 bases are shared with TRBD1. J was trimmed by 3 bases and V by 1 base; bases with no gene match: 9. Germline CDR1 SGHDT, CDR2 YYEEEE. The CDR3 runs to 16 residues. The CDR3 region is CASSLIGQGWVYEQYF. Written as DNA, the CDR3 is TGTGCCAGCAGCTTGATAGGACAGGGCTGGGTCTACGAGCAGTACTTC. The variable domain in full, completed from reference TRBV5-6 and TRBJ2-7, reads DAGVTQSPTHLIKTRGQQVTLRCSPKSGHDTVSWYQQALGQGPQFIFQYYEEEERQRGNFPDRFSGHQFPNYSSELNVNALLLGDSALYLCASSLIGQGWVYEQYFGPGTRLTVT.

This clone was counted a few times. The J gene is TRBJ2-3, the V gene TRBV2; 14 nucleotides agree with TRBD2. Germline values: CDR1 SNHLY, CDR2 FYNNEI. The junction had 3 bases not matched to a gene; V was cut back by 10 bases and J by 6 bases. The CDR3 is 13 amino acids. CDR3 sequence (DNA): TGTGCCACCGGGACTAGCGGGAGTGATACGCAGTATTTT. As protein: CATGTSGSDTQYF.

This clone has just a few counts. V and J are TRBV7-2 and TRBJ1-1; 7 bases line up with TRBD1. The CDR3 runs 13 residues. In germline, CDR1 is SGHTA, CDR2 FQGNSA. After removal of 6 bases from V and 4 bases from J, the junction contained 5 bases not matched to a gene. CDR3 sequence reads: CASRSRGTTEAFF. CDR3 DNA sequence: TGTGCCAGCAGGTCCAGGGGGACCACTGAAGCTTTCTTT.

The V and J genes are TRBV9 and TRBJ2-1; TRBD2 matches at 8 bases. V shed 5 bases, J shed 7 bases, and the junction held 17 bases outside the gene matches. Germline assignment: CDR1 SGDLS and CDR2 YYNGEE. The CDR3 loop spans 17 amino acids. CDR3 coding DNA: TGTGCCAGCAGTCGTAGCGGTTTTAGCGGGAATCTAAATGAGCAGTTCTTC. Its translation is CASSRSGFSGNLNEQFF.

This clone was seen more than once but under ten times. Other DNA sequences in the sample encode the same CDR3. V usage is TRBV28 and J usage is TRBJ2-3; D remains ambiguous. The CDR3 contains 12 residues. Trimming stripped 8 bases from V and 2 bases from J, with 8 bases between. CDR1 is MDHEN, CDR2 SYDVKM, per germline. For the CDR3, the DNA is TGTGCCAGCTCCTCGGTCACAGATACGCAGTATTTT. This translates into CASSSVTDTQYF.

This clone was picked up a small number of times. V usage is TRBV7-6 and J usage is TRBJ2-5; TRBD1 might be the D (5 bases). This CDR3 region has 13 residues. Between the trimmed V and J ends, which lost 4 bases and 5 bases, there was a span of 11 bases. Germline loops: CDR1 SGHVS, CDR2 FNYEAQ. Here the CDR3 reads CASSSRSGETQYF. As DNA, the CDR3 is TGTGCCAGCAGCTCCCGATCAGGGGAGACCCAGTACTTC.

CDR3 coding DNA: TGTGCCAGCAGTGACCCGACAATTATCCAAGAGACCCAGTACTTC. Its protein is CASSDPTIIQETQYF. The chain recombines TRBV25-1 with TRBJ2-5; D not resolved. The CDR3 consists of 15 residues. V was clipped by 3 bases and J by 1 base, with 12 bases between them. Germline values: CDR1 MGHDK, CDR2 SYGVNS. The variable domain in full, completed from reference TRBV25-1 and TRBJ2-5, reads EADIYQTPRYLVIGTGKKITLECSQTMGHDKMYWYQQDPGMELHLIHYSYGVNSTEKGDLSSESTVSRIRTEHFPLTLESARPSHTSQYLCASSDPTIIQETQYFGPGTRLLVL.

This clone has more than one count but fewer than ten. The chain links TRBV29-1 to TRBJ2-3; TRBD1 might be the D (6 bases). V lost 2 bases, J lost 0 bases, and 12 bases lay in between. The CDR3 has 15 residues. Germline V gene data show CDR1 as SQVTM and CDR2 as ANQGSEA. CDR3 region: CSVEQTGSSTDTQYF. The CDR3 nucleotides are TGCAGCGTTGAACAAACAGGGTCGAGCACAGATACGCAGTATTTT.